The 5 T cell receptor beta chains reported below all come from one sample, sequenced in a study of siplizumab effects on memory and regulatory T cells. This table comes from immunoSEQ multiplex PCR, and its TCRdb copy is limited to in-frame clones, with some not included. The sample consists of 97,000 or so clones, more than 85% of them appearing once. Sequences were obtained from CD4+ T cells sorted from blood. The receptors were gathered from a human donor in good health.

This chain uses TRBV19 with TRBJ1-5; D remains ambiguous. CDR3 length equals 14 residues. The V gene lost 10 bases and the J gene lost 5 bases, with 18 bases spanning the gap. Germline values: CDR1 LNHDA, CDR2 SQIVND (reference sequence). This chain's CDR3 is CATMTKQMDQPQHF. In DNA, the CDR3 is TGTGCCACCATGACGAAGCAAATGGATCAGCCCCAGCATTTT.

The chain uses TRBV27 and TRBJ1-1, with 7 nucleotides matching TRBD1. Germline CDR1 and CDR2: MNHEY and SMNVEV (reference sequence). The length of the CDR3 is 14 residues. Unmatched junction bases numbered 8, after V lost 5 bases and J lost 5 bases. The CDR3 is CASSTLQGRTEAFF. The CDR3 DNA is TGTGCCAGCAGTACCTTACAGGGGCGGACTGAAGCTTTCTTT.

The CDR3 is CSVEGPTRGYTF. The CDR3 bases are TGCAGCGTTGAAGGACCGACACGCGGCTACACCTTC. The chain uses TRBV29-1 and TRBJ1-2, with D unclear. CDR1 is SQVTM, CDR2 ANQGSEA, per germline. The CDR3 length is 12 residues. Trimming removed 1 base at V and 8 bases at J, with 11 bases between.

The chain joins TRBV18 to TRBJ2-3; 7 bases align to TRBD1. The CDR3 length is 15 residues. Unmatched junction bases numbered 7, after V lost 3 bases and J lost 4 bases. In germline, CDR1 is KGHSH, CDR2 LQKENI. CDR3 DNA: TGTGCCAGCTCACCGGCAGGGGGTATGGCAGATACGCAGTATTTT. It codes for CASSPAGGMADTQYF.

The V gene is TRBV18, the J gene TRBJ1-5; 8 nucleotides match TRBD1. J lost 4 bases, V lost 4 bases, and 0 bases had no gene match. This CDR3 is 13 amino acids long. Germline CDR1 is KGHSH and CDR2 is LQKENI. This CDR3 is CASSRQGNQPQHF. CDR3 DNA: TGTGCCAGCTCACGACAGGGGAATCAGCCCCAGCATTTT.